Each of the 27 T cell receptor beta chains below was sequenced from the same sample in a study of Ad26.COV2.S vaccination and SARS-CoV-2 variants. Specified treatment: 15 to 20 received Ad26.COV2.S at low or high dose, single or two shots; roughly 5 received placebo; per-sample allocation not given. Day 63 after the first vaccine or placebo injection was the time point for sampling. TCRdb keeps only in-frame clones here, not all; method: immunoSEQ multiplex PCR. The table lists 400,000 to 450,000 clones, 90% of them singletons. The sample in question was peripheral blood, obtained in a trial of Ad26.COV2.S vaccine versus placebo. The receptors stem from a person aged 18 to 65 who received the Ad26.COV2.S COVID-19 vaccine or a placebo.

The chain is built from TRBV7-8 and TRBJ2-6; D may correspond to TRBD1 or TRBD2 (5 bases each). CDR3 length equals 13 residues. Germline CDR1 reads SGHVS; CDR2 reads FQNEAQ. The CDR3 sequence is CTSGTSGANVLTF. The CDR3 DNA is TGTACGTCAGGGACCTCTGGGGCCAACGTCCTGACTTTC.

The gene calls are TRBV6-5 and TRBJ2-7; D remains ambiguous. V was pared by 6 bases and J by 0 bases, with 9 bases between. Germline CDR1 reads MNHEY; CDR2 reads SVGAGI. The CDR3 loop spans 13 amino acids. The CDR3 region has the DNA TGTGCCAGCAGCCGTGGGATCTCCTACGAGCAGTACTTC. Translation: CASSRGISYEQYF.

The CDR3 DNA reads as TGTGCCAGCAGCTGGGCGCGAGGGGGCAACTATGGCTACACCTTC. As protein: CASSWARGGNYGYTF. The chain employs TRBV5-6 and TRBJ1-2, with 7 bases aligning to TRBD1. The J segment lost 2 bases and the V segment lost 3 bases, leaving 7 bases of the junction unmatched. Germline V CDR1 and CDR2: SGHDT, YYEEEE. The CDR3 consists of 15 residues.

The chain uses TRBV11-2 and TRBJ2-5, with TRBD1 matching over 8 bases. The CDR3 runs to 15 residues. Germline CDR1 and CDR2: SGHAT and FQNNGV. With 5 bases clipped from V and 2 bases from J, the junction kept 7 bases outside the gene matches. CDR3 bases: TGTGCCAGCAGCCTCGACAGGGGTCCACAAGAGACCCAGTACTTC. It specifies CASSLDRGPQETQYF.

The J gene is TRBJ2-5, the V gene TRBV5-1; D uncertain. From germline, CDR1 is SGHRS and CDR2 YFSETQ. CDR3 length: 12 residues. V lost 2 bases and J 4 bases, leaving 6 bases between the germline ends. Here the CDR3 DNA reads TGCGCCAGCAGCTTCTCGATAGAGACCCAGTACTTC. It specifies CASSFSIETQYF.

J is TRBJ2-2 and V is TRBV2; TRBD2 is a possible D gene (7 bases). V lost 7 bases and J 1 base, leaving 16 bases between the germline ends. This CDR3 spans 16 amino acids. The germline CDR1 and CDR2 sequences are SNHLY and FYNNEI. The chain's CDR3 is CASNWGGVGNTGELFF. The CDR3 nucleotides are TGTGCCAGCAACTGGGGGGGCGTAGGGAACACCGGGGAGCTGTTTTTT.

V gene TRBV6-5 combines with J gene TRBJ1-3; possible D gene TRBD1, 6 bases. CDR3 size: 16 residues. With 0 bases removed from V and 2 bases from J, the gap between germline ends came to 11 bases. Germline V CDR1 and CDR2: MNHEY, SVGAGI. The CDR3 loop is CASSYSGGQAGNTIYF. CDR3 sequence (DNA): TGTGCCAGCAGTTACTCTGGGGGGCAAGCTGGAAACACCATATATTTT.

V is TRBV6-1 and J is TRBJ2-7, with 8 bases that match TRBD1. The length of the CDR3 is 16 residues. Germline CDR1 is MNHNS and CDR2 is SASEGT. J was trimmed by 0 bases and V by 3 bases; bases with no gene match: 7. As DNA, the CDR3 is TGTGCCAGCAGTGACTTCGGACAGGGCCTCTCCTACGAGCAGTACTTC. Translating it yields CASSDFGQGLSYEQYF.

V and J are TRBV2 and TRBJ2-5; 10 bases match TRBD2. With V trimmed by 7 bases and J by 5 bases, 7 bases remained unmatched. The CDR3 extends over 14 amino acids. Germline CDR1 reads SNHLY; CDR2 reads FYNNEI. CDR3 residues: CASTSGRGRETQYF. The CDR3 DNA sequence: TGTGCCAGCACCAGCGGGAGGGGGAGGGAGACCCAGTACTTC.

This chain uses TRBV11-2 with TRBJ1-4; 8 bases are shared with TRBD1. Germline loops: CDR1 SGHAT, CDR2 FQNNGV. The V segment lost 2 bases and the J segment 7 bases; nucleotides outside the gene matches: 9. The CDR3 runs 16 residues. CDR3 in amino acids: CASSLPQPGGGEKLFF. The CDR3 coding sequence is TGTGCCAGCAGCTTACCACAGCCAGGGGGCGGTGAAAAACTGTTTTTT.

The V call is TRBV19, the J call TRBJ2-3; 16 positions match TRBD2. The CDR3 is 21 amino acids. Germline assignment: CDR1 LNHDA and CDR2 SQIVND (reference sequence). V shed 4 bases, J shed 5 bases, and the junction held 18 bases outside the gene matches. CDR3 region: CASSTGTSGRAWEILRDTQYF. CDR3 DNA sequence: TGTGCCAGTAGTACCGGGACTAGCGGGAGGGCCTGGGAAATTCTCAGAGATACGCAGTATTTT.

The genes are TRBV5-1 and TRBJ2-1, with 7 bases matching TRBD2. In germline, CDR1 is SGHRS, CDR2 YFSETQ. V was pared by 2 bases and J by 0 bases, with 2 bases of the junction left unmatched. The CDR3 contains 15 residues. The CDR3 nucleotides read TGCGCCAGCAGCTTAGCGGGAAGCTCCTACAATGAGCAGTTCTTC. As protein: CASSLAGSSYNEQFF.

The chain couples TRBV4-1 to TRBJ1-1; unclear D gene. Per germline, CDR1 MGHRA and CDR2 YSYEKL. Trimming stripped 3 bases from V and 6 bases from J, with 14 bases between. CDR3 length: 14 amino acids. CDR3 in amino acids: CASSHLGRVPEAFF. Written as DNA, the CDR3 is TGCGCCAGCAGCCACCTGGGGAGGGTCCCTGAAGCTTTCTTT.

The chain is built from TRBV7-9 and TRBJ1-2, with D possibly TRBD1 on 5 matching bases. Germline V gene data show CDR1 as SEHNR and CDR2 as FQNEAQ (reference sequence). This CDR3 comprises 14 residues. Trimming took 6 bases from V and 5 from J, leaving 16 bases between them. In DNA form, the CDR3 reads TGTGCCAGCAGTTTGAGGGACCCTAGGTATGGCTACACCTTC. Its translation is CASSLRDPRYGYTF. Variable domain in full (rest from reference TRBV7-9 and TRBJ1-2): DTGVSQNPRHKITKRGQNVTFRCDPISEHNRLYWYRQTLGQGPEFLTYFQNEAQLEKSRLLSDRFSAERPKGSFSTLEIQRTEQGDSAMYLCASSLRDPRYGYTFGSGTRLTVV.

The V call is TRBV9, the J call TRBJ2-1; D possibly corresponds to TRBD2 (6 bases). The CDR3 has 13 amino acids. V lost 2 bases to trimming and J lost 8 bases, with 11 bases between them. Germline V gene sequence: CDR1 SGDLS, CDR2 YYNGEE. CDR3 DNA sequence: TGTGCCAGCAGCGTCGGTAGCGGCTATGAGCAGTTCTTC. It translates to CASSVGSGYEQFF.

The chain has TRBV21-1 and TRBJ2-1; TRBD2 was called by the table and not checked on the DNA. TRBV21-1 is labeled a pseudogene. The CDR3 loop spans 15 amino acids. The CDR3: CASSKVGAGGDEQFF. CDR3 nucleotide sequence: TGTGCCAGCAGCAAAGTTGGAGCGGGAGGGGATGAGCAGTTCTTC.

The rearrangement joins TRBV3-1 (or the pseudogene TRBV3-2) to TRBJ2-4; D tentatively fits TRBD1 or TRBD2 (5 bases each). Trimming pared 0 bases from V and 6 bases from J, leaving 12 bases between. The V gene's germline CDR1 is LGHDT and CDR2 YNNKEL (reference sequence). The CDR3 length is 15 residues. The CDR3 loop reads CASSQEYGAGNIQYF. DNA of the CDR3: TGTGCCAGCAGCCAAGAGTACGGGGCTGGAAACATTCAGTACTTC.

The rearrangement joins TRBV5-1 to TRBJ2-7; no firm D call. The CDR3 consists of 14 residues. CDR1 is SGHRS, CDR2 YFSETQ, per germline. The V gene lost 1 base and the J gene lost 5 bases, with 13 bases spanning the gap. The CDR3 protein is CASSLLERFDEQYF. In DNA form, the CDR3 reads TGCGCCAGCAGCTTGTTGGAGCGATTTGACGAGCAGTACTTC.

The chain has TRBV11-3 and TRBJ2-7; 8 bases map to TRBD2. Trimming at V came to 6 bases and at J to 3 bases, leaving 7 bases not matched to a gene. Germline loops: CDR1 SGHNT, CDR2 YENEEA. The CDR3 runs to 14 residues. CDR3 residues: CASSPTSGSYEQYF. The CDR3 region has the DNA TGTGCCAGCAGTCCAACTAGCGGCAGCTACGAGCAGTACTTC. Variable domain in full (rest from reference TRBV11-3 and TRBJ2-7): EAGVVQSPRYKIIEKKQPVAFWCNPISGHNTLYWYLQNLGQGPELLIRYENEEAVDDSQLPKDRFSAERLKGVDSTLKIQPAELGDSAVYLCASSPTSGSYEQYFGPGTRLTVT.

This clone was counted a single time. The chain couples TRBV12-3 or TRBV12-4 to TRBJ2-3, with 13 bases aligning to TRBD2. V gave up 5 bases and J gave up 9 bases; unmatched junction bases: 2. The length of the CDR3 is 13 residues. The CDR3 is CASSPGLAGTQYF. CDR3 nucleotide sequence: TGTGCCAGCAGTCCGGGACTAGCGGGAACGCAGTATTTT.

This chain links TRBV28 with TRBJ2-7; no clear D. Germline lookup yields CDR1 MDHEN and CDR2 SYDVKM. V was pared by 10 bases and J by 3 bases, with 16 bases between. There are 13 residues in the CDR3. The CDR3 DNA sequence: TGTGCCACCGCGCCTCCGGAATTCTACGAGCAGTACTTC. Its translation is CATAPPEFYEQYF.

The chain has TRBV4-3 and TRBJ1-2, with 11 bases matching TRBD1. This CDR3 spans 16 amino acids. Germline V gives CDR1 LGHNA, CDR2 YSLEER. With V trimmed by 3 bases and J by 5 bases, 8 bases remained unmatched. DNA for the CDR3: TGCGCCAGCAGCCAGTACACCGGGACAGGGGGTTATGGCTACACCTTC. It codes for CASSQYTGTGGYGYTF.

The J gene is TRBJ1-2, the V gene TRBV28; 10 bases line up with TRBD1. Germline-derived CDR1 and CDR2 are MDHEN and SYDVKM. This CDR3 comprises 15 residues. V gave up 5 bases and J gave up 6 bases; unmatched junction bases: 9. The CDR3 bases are TGTGCCAGCAGTCCGCCGACAGGGGGCGTCCATGGCTACACCTTC. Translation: CASSPPTGGVHGYTF.

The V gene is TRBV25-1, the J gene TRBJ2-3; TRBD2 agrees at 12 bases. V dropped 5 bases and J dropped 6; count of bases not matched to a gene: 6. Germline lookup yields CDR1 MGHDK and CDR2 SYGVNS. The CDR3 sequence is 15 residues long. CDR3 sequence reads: CASSRASGRGDTQYF. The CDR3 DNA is TGTGCCAGCAGTAGAGCTAGCGGGAGGGGCGATACGCAGTATTTT.

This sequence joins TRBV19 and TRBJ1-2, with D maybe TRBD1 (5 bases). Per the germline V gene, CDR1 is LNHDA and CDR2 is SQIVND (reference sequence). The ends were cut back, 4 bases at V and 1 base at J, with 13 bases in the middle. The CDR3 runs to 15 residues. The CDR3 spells CASSNPSGGNYGYTF. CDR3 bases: TGTGCCAGTAGTAACCCCTCGGGGGGTAACTATGGCTACACCTTC.

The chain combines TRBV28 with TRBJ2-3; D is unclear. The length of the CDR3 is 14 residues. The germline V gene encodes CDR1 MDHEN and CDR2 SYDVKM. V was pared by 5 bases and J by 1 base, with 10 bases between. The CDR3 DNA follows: TGTGCCAGCAGTCCCCCCAGCGGCACAGATACGCAGTATTTT. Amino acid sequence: CASSPPSGTDTQYF.

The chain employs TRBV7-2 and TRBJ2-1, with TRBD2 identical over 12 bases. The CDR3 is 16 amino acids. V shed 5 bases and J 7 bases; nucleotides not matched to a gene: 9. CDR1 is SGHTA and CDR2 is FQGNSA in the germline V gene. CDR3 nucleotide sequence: TGTGCCAGCAGCATAGTTGGCCTAGCGGGAGGGAATGAGCAGTTCTTC. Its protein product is CASSIVGLAGGNEQFF.